The TCR beta chain under discussion was sequenced for a study of technical replicates of blood from a few donors. The length of the CDR3 is 16 residues. From germline, CDR1 is MNHNS and CDR2 SASEGT. The V end lost 0 bases, the J end lost 2 bases, and 14 bases lay between the germline ends. Repertoires were generated with immunoSEQ multiplex PCR, while TCRdb's copy carries only in-frame clones and drops some. The data show some 12,000 clones, with about 94% seen just once and roughly 6.9% held by the top ten. The clonotype comes from a human donor in good health. Sequencing was performed on PBMCs. The chain is built from TRBV6-1 and TRBJ2-7, with a possible D match to TRBD1 (6 bases). CDR3 bases: TGTGCCAGCAGTGAAGCAGGCCGGGCAGGGGCCTACGAGCAGTACTTC. It specifies CASSEAGRAGAYEQYF.